The 5 T cell receptor beta chains in this list originate from one sample, sequenced in a study of OX40 agonist ivuxolimab in advanced cancers. Measured with immunoSEQ multiplex PCR; TCRdb has only the in-frame clones, and not every one. Here the sample spans fewer than 80,000 clones, roughly nine tenths being singletons. The material was CD4+ or CD8+ T cells sorted from blood, obtained in a trial of the OX40 agonist ivuxolimab. Every receptor here comes from an adult with an advanced solid tumor such as melanoma, head and neck, liver or kidney cancer.

The rearrangement links TRBV21-1 to TRBJ2-3. TRBV21-1 constitutes a pseudogene. This CDR3 spans 14 amino acids. CDR3 sequence: CADKRGCATDTQYF. The CDR3, as DNA: TGTGCCGATAAGAGGGGATGCGCGACAGATACGCAGTATTTT.

The chain joins TRBV7-8 to TRBJ1-1; possible D gene TRBD1, 6 bases. Between the trimmed V and J ends, which lost 0 bases and 0 bases, there was a span of 11 bases. The germline V gene has CDR1 SGHVS and CDR2 FQNEAQ. The CDR3 is made up of 16 amino acids. DNA of the CDR3: TGTGCCAGCAGCTTAGCCGATCGACAGGTGAACACTGAAGCTTTCTTT. It yields the protein CASSLADRQVNTEAFF.

This chain links TRBV6-5 with TRBJ1-2, with 12 nucleotides matching TRBD1. CDR3 length equals 15 residues. V was pared by 6 bases and J by 6 bases, with 8 bases of the junction left unmatched. Germline loops: CDR1 MNHEY, CDR2 SVGAGI. The CDR3, as DNA: TGTGCCAGCAGAGCCGGGACAGGGGGCTACAATGGCTACACCTTC. It encodes CASRAGTGGYNGYTF.

This clone was counted a single time. The chain employs TRBV6-6 and TRBJ1-1; D not certain. Trimming pared 0 bases from V and 5 bases from J, leaving 7 bases between. The CDR3 covers 13 residues. CDR1 and CDR2 (germline): MNHNY, SVGAGI (reference sequence). The CDR3 region has the DNA TGTGCCAGCAGTTACTCGCCAGTTACTGAAGCTTTCTTT. It is translated as CASSYSPVTEAFF.

The chain recombines TRBV21-1 with TRBJ1-4. TRBV21-1 is listed as a pseudogene. CDR3 size: 17 residues. CDR3 DNA: TGTGCCAGCAGCAAAGAAGGGGGGCCCGTAGGAAGGGAAAAACTGTTTTTT. Translated: CASSKEGGPVGREKLFF.